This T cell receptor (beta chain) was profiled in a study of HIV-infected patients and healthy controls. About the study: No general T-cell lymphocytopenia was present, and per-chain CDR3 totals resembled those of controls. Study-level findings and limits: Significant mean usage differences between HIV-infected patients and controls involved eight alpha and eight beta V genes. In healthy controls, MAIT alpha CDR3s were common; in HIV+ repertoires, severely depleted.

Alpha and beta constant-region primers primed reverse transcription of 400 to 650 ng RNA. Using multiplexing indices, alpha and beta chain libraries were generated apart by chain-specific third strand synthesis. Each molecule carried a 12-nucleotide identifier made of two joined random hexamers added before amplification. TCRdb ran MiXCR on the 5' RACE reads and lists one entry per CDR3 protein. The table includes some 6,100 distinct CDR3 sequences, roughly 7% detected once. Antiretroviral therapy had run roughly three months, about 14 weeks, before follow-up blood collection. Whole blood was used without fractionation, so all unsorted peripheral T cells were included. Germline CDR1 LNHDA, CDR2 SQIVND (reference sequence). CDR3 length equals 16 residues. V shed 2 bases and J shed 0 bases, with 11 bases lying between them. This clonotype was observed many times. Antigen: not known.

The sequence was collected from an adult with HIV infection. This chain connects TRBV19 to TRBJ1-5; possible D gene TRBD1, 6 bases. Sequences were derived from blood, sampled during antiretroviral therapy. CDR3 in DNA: TGTGCCAGTAGTATAACGACAGGAATTAGCAATCAGCCCCAGCATTTT. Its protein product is CASSITTGISNQPQHF. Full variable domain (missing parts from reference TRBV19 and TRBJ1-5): DGGITQSPKYLFRKEGQNVTLSCEQNLNHDAMYWYRQDPGQGLRLIYYSQIVNDFQKGDIAEGYSVSREKKESFPLTVTSAQKNPTAFYLCASSITTGISNQPQHFGDGTRLSIL.